Listed below are T cell receptor beta chains from one sample, sequenced in a study of T cells after yellow fever vaccination. A single record per CDR3 protein comes from TCRdb applying MiXCR to the 5' RACE reads. The data show around 300,000 distinct CDR3 sequences, approximately 4.5% seen once. This specimen was PBMCs, taken 15 days after the yellow fever booster vaccination. The receptors originated from a young man who received the YFV17D yellow fever vaccine. Each CDR3 is given with its conserved first and last residue. A D gene is named only where the DNA matches it firmly. Only part of the rows carry a size: once, few, many, or a class if the clone is expanded.

j_call v_call d_call clone_size cdr3_nt cdr3_aa
TRBJ1-5 TRBV6-1 - once TGTGCCAGCAGTGAAAGTAGGGGCCGGTCTGCAGTAGGTCAGCCCCAGCATTTT CASSESRGRSAVGQPQHF
TRBJ2-3 TRBV28 - many TGTGCCAGCAGTATCCTGACAGATACGCAGTATTTT CASSILTDTQYF
TRBJ2-5 TRBV4-3 - - TGCGCCAGCAGCCAAGGGGCCGTTTTTCAAGAGACCCAGTACTTC CASSQGAVFQETQYF
TRBJ2-5 TRBV5-1 - few TGCGCCAGCAGCACCACAGGGAACCAAGAGACCCAGTACTTC CASSTTGNQETQYF
TRBJ2-7 TRBV10-2 - - TGCGCCAGCAGTCTAATGGAACGAGGGATCGGCTACGAGCAGTACTTC CASSLMERGIGYEQYF
TRBJ2-5 TRBV25-1 - few TGTGCCAGCAAGGCGGGTCTAGCGCGGTGGGAGACCCAGTACTTC CASKAGLARWETQYF
TRBJ1-4 TRBV18 - many TGTGCCAGCTCACCAGTGATGGGAAGGGAAAAACTGTTTTTT CASSPVMGREKLFF
TRBJ1-5 TRBV20-1 TRBD1 many TGCAGTGCTACCGGACAGGAAAGTCAGCCCCAGCATTTT CSATGQESQPQHF
TRBJ1-2 TRBV14 - - TGTGCCAGCAGCCAAGTTATCTCAGGGAACTATGGCTACACCTTC CASSQVISGNYGYTF
TRBJ2-7 TRBV6-2/TRBV6-3 TRBD1 many TGTGCCAGCAGACAGGGGGACTCCTACGAGCAGTACTTC CASRQGDSYEQYF
TRBJ1-5 TRBV3-1 - many TGTGCCAGCAGCCAAGCTGGCGGGGGTGGGGATCAGCCCCAGCATTTT CASSQAGGGGDQPQHF
TRBJ2-7 TRBV18 - few TGTGCCAGCTCACCTCGGGACGGCTACGAGCAGTACTTC CASSPRDGYEQYF
TRBJ1-4 TRBV11-2 TRBD1 few TGTGCCAGCAGCCTAGGGGTGACAGGGACCGATGAAAAACTGTTTTTT CASSLGVTGTDEKLFF
TRBJ2-7 TRBV4-1 TRBD2 many TGCGCCAGCAGCCAATCTCCAGGGCGGGGGGTTGACGAGCAGTACTTC CASSQSPGRGVDEQYF
TRBJ1-5 TRBV6-5 - few TGTGCCAGCAGACCGGGACATCTTAGCAATCAGCCCCAGCATTTT CASRPGHLSNQPQHF
TRBJ1-1 TRBV7-8 - few TGTGCCAGCAGCCACAGGGTCCCCACTGAAGCTTTCTTT CASSHRVPTEAFF
TRBJ2-2 TRBV9 - - TGTGCCAGCAGCGTAGGCGGTTCGGGCACCGGGGAGCTGTTTTTT CASSVGGSGTGELFF
TRBJ1-2 TRBV7-9 - few TGTGCCAGCAGCTTATTAGGTCACGATGGCTACACCTTC CASSLLGHDGYTF
TRBJ1-3 TRBV7-9 - many TGTGCCAGCAGCTCCCCGGGGCAGGGAAACACCATATATTTT CASSSPGQGNTIYF
TRBJ1-5 TRBV10-3 TRBD1 many TGTGCCATCAGTGAGCCAGGACAGGATGATCAGCCCCAGCATTTT CAISEPGQDDQPQHF
TRBJ2-5 TRBV7-6 - many TGTGCCAGCAGCTTAAGGGGGGCAGAGACCCAGTACTTC CASSLRGAETQYF
TRBJ2-1 TRBV24-1 - few TGTGCCACCAGTGACCCAACGGGGTACAATGAGCAGTTCTTC CATSDPTGYNEQFF